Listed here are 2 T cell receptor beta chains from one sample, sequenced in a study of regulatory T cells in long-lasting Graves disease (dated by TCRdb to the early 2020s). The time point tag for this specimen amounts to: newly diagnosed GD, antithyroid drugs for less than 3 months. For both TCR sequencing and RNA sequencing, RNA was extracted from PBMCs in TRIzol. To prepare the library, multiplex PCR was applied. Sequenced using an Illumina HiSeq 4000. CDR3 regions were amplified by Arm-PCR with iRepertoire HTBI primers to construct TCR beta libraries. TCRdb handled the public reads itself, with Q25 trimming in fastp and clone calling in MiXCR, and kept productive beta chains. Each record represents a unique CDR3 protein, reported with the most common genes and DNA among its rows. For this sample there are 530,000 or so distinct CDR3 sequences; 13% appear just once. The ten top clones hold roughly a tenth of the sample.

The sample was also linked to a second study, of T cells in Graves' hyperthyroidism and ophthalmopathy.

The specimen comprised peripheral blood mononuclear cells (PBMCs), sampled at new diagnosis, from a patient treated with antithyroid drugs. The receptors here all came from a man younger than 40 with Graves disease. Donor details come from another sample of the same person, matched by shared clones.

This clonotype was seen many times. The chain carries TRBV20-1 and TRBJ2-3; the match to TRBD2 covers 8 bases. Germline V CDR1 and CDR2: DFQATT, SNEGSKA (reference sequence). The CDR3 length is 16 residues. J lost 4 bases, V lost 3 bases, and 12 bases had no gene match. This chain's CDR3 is CSASEPSGRLPDTQYF. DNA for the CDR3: TGCAGTGCTAGCGAACCTAGCGGGCGACTTCCAGATACGCAGTATTTT.

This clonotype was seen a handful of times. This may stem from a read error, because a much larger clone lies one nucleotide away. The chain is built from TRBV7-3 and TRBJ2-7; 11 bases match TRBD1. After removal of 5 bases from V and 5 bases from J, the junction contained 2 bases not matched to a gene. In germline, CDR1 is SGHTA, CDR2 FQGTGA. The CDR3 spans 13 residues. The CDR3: CASSRTGGDEQYF. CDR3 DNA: TGTGCCAGCAGCCGGACAGGGGGCGACGAGCAGTACTTC.